The clone carrying this T cell receptor beta chain appeared a few times. The record originates from a study of identical twins. MiXCR, applied by TCRdb to the 5' RACE reads, yields one record per CDR3 protein. Among around 340,000 distinct CDR3 sequences listed, approximately 10% were seen once. This CDR3 is 15 amino acids long. Germline CDR1 DFQATT, CDR2 SNEGSKA (reference sequence). Trimming at V came to 3 bases and at J to 9 bases, leaving 10 bases not matched to a gene. This clonotype was obtained from a woman aged 50 to 65 in good health. Sequenced: naive T cells sorted from blood. This chain connects TRBV20-1 to TRBJ2-1, with 11 bases lining up with TRBD2. CDR3 coding DNA: TGCAGTGCTAGGGGATTACTAGCGGGAGATGTTGAGCAGTTCTTC. The encoded protein is CSARGLLAGDVEQFF.